The entry below gives a single T cell receptor beta chain sequence along with its context. The junction differs from germline at one of its ends, possibly a read error. Sequenced by immunoSEQ multiplex PCR; TCRdb stores in-frame clones only, minus some. Here the sample spans over 95,000 clones, around 90% being singletons. The sample belongs to a study of T cell responses to AZD1222 COVID-19 vaccine. Germline assignment: CDR1 MNHEY and CDR2 SVGAGI. The CDR3 is made up of 12 amino acids. The sequence derives from an adult in good health. The chain recombines TRBV6-5 with TRBJ1-3; D is possibly TRBD1 (6 bases). The specimen comprised peripheral blood, sampled on day 0 of AZD1222 vaccination. In DNA, the CDR3 is TGTGCCAGCAGTTACCGGGCGGGTGGGACACATTTT. Translation: CASSYRAGGTHF.